This passage covers 29 T cell receptor beta chains from one sample sequenced in a study of blood T cell repertoires in COVID-19 (TCRdb year 2020). Library preparation was by the immunoSEQ multiplex PCR assay. Sourced from immuneACCESS, this table was stored by TCRdb with only in-frame sequences that have V and J called. A share of the clones is absent; for the studies checked, an unresolved V gene accounts for under half, and the remainder has no known explanation. The table for this sample lists 200,000 to 250,000 clones; more than 70% of them were counted only once. The ten largest make up about 7% of the sample. What was sequenced was PBMCs or T cells enriched from blood (not recorded which). Every receptor here comes from a woman aged 35 to 49 with acute COVID-19.

The rearrangement links TRBV7-9 to TRBJ2-1, with 9 bases fitting TRBD1. Germline values: CDR1 SEHNR, CDR2 FQNEAQ (reference sequence). The CDR3 is 14 amino acids. After removal of 1 base from V and 8 bases from J, the junction contained 3 bases not matched to a gene. As DNA, the CDR3 is TGTGCCAGCAGCTTAGAGGGACAGGGCCATGAGCAGTTCTTC. Translated, it gives CASSLEGQGHEQFF.

This clone appeared a single time. The chain uses TRBV7-3 and TRBJ1-1; no firm D call. CDR3 size: 14 residues. The V and J ends lost 1 base and 1 base respectively, with 7 bases between them. Germline lookup yields CDR1 SGHTA and CDR2 FQGTGA. The CDR3 region has the DNA TGTGCCAGCAGCTTAAATGCGGGGAACACTGAAGCTTTCTTT. Its translation is CASSLNAGNTEAFF.

V and J are TRBV5-1 and TRBJ1-6; D is uncertain. CDR3 length: 14 amino acids. Looked up from germline, CDR1 is SGHRS and CDR2 is YFSETQ. Trimming pared 5 bases from V and 8 bases from J, leaving 14 bases between. The CDR3 coding sequence is TGCGCCAGCAGGAGACCGGATCTAGATTCACCCCTCCACTTT. This sequence encodes CASRRPDLDSPLHF.

This rearrangement joins TRBV3-1 (or the pseudogene TRBV3-2) to TRBJ2-1; a possible D gene is TRBD2 (6 bases). Germline-derived CDR1 and CDR2 are LGHDT and YNNKEL (reference sequence). The CDR3 has 15 amino acids. Trimming left V 3 bases short and J 9 bases short, with 18 bases between. The CDR3 region has the DNA TGTGCCAGCAGCCAGGTCGGAGGGACCCTCGGTGAGCAGTTCTTC. Protein: CASSQVGGTLGEQFF.

This sequence joins TRBV24-1 and TRBJ2-3, with 9 bases that match TRBD2. V trimming: 4 bases; J trimming: 1 base; junction bases outside the gene matches: 8. The CDR3 is made up of 17 amino acids. Per the germline V gene, CDR1 is KGHDR and CDR2 is SFDVKD. In nucleotides, the CDR3 is TGTGCCACCAGTGACCCTTTTAGCGGGGGCCGCACAGATACGCAGTATTTT. Amino acid sequence: CATSDPFSGGRTDTQYF.

This chain's CDR3 is CASSLGLAGFTDTQYF. CDR3 DNA sequence: TGTGCCAGCAGCCTTGGACTAGCGGGGTTCACAGATACGCAGTATTTT. The V and J genes are TRBV5-4 and TRBJ2-3, with 12 positions matching TRBD2. The trim removed 4 bases at V and 2 bases at J, leaving 5 bases unmatched. Germline CDR1 reads SGHNT; CDR2 reads YYREEE (reference sequence). The CDR3 sequence is 16 residues long.

The V and J genes are TRBV6-5 and TRBJ1-4; D is unresolved. The CDR3 runs to 15 residues. In germline, CDR1 is MNHEY, CDR2 SVGAGI. V lost 6 bases and J 8 bases, leaving 19 bases between the germline ends. The chain's CDR3 is CASRDSGSWREKLFF. Written as DNA, the CDR3 is TGTGCCAGCAGGGATTCAGGTTCCTGGAGGGAAAAACTGTTTTTT.

This clone was detected only a few times. The CDR3 region is CASSQPLAGGQDTQYF. The DNA for the CDR3 is TGTGCCAGCAGCCAACCACTAGCGGGGGGTCAAGATACGCAGTATTTT. The genes are TRBV3-1 (or the pseudogene TRBV3-2) and TRBJ2-3; TRBD2 matches at 12 bases. This CDR3 contains 16 residues. From germline, CDR1 is LGHDT and CDR2 YNNKEL (reference sequence). Trimming cost V 2 bases and J 5 bases; bases outside gene matches: 5.

This chain uses TRBV5-1 with TRBJ2-2, with a possible D match to TRBD2 (7 bases). This CDR3 has 21 amino acids. Germline-derived CDR1 and CDR2 are SGHRS and YFSETQ. Trimming cost V 3 bases and J 3 bases, with 30 bases left between them. The CDR3 here is CASSSIGMLRGADLYTGELFF. CDR3 DNA sequence: TGCGCCAGCAGCTCCATCGGCATGCTTCGGGGGGCCGATCTCTACACCGGGGAGCTGTTTTTT.

Comments on this clone: Other DNA sequences in this specimen translate into the identical CDR3. V gene TRBV19 combines with J gene TRBJ2-7; D gene uncertain. Per the germline V gene, CDR1 is LNHDA and CDR2 is SQIVND (reference sequence). This CDR3 comprises 12 residues. The V end was cut by 8 bases, the J end by 0 bases, with 8 bases between. CDR3 DNA: TGTGCCAGTGGAGTGAGCTCCTACGAGCAGTACTTC. Residues: CASGVSSYEQYF.

This CDR3 reads CASSQVDSSYEQYF. The CDR3, as DNA: TGTGCCAGCAGCCAAGTCGACAGCTCCTACGAGCAGTACTTC. The rearrangement joins TRBV3-1 (or the pseudogene TRBV3-2) to TRBJ2-7; D may be TRBD1 (5 bases). Germline CDR1 LGHDT, CDR2 YNNKEL (reference sequence). Trimming took off 1 base at V and 0 bases at J, with 7 bases between the two ends. CDR3 length: 14 amino acids.

The genes are TRBV6-5 and TRBJ2-1; D possibly corresponds to TRBD2 (6 bases). From germline, CDR1 is MNHEY and CDR2 SVGAGI. The CDR3 sequence is 15 residues long. V was trimmed by 7 bases and J by 0 bases, leaving 13 bases between them. The CDR3 reads CASTPREPSYNEQFF. The CDR3 DNA is TGTGCCAGCACTCCGCGGGAACCCTCCTACAATGAGCAGTTCTTC.

This clone was recorded once. V is TRBV7-9 and J is TRBJ2-5; D gene ambiguous. The CDR3 is made up of 17 amino acids. Between the trimmed V and J ends, which lost 1 base and 5 bases, there was a span of 20 bases. Germline loops: CDR1 SEHNR, CDR2 FQNEAQ (reference sequence). The CDR3 sequence is CASSLGGGYTPEETQYF. CDR3 DNA: TGTGCCAGCAGCTTAGGAGGCGGCTACACGCCGGAGGAGACCCAGTACTTC.

This sequence joins TRBV9 and TRBJ2-1; 9 nucleotides align to TRBD1. The CDR3 consists of 18 residues. The junction had 14 bases not matched to a gene; V was cut back by 0 bases and J by 7 bases. Germline V CDR1 and CDR2: SGDLS, YYNGEE. The CDR3 coding sequence is TGTGCCAGCAGCGTAGGCCTGCGGCGGGGACAGGGTGGTAATGAGCAGTTCTTC. It encodes CASSVGLRRGQGGNEQFF.

This clone has a handful of counts. The gene calls are TRBV7-2 and TRBJ2-7; 8 positions agree with TRBD2. Germline CDR1 and CDR2: SGHTA and FQGNSA. The J segment lost 4 bases and the V segment lost 4 bases, leaving 6 bases of the junction unmatched. CDR3 length: 14 amino acids. The CDR3: CASSSTSGRYEQYF. CDR3 nucleotides: TGTGCCAGCAGCTCAACGAGCGGGAGATACGAGCAGTACTTC. The complete variable domain, with remaining parts taken from reference TRBV7-2 and TRBJ2-7, reads GAGVSQSPSNKVTEKGKDVELRCDPISGHTALYWYRQSLGQGLEFLIYFQGNSAPDKSGLPSDRFSAERTGGSVSTLTIQRTQQEDSAVYLCASSSTSGRYEQYFGPGTRLTVT.

In its sample, this clone was seen a few times. The CDR3: CASKGKTAQETQYF. The DNA for the CDR3 is TGTGCCTCCAAAGGAAAGACAGCCCAAGAGACCCAGTACTTC. V and J are TRBV10-3 and TRBJ2-5; the D gene is possibly TRBD1 (5 bases). CDR1 and CDR2 (germline): ENHRY, SYGVKD. This CDR3 spans 14 amino acids. V was trimmed by 11 bases and J by 1 base, leaving 17 bases between them.

The chain links TRBV6-5 to TRBJ1-5, with D maybe TRBD1 (5 bases). The V gene's germline CDR1 is MNHEY and CDR2 SVGAGI. Trimming left V 6 bases short and J 7 bases short, with 13 bases between. The CDR3 spans 13 residues. The CDR3 loop reads CASSFGRGQPQHF. The CDR3 region has the DNA TGTGCCAGCAGCTTCGGAAGGGGCCAGCCCCAGCATTTT.

This chain uses TRBV29-1 with TRBJ1-2; 8 nucleotides align to TRBD1. The germline gives CDR1 SQVTM, CDR2 ANQGSEA. The CDR3 extends over 15 amino acids. V shed 6 bases and J 8 bases; nucleotides not matched to a gene: 17. CDR3 protein: CSVETGGPYPQGYTF. CDR3 sequence (DNA): TGCAGCGTAGAAACAGGGGGTCCTTACCCGCAGGGCTACACCTTC.

The rearrangement uses TRBV3-1 (or the pseudogene TRBV3-2) and TRBJ2-7; the match to TRBD2 covers 12 bases. Germline lookup yields CDR1 LGHDT and CDR2 YNNKEL (reference sequence). The CDR3 contains 18 residues. V shed 1 base, J shed 0 bases, and the junction held 7 bases outside the gene matches. The CDR3 nucleotides are TGTGCCAGCAGCCAAGGGTTTGCTAGCGGGAGGGTCTCCTACGAGCAGTACTTC. As protein: CASSQGFASGRVSYEQYF.

The chain combines TRBV5-4 with TRBJ2-7; tentatively, D is TRBD1 (7 bases). This CDR3 comprises 14 residues. The germline V gene encodes CDR1 SGHNT and CDR2 YYREEE (reference sequence). V shed 4 bases and J shed 2 bases, with 13 bases lying between them. In nucleotides, the CDR3 is TGTGCCAGCAGCGCGGGACAGCTAACCTACGAGCAGTACTTC. It is translated as CASSAGQLTYEQYF.

This chain connects TRBV5-4 to TRBJ1-4; D call uncertain. Trimming stripped 0 bases from V and 7 bases from J, with 10 bases between. This CDR3 has 14 residues. Per germline, CDR1 SGHNT and CDR2 YYREEE (reference sequence). CDR3 loop: CASSLDGGSEKLFF. For the CDR3, the DNA is TGTGCCAGCAGCTTGGACGGAGGGAGTGAAAAACTGTTTTTT.

The chain uses TRBV19 and TRBJ2-5; 9 bases map to TRBD2. After removal of 7 bases from V and 5 bases from J, the junction contained 8 bases not matched to a gene. The length of the CDR3 is 14 residues. CDR1 is LNHDA and CDR2 is SQIVND in the germline V gene (reference sequence). DNA of the CDR3: TGTGCCAGTAAAACTCCGGGACTAGCTGAGACCCAGTACTTC. It codes for CASKTPGLAETQYF.

A few counts support this clone. The chain recombines TRBV7-2 with TRBJ1-3, with D possibly being TRBD1 (5 bases). This CDR3 contains 15 residues. Germline CDR1 is SGHTA and CDR2 is FQGNSA. Trimming cost V 3 bases and J 3 bases, with 12 bases left between them. The CDR3 DNA reads TGTGCCAGCAGCTTGTTTGGGGCCGGTGGAAACACCATATATTTT. This gives the protein CASSLFGAGGNTIYF.

The chain recombines TRBV7-9 with TRBJ2-1; TRBD2 matches 16 bases. The germline gives CDR1 SEHNR, CDR2 FQNEAQ (reference sequence). V lost 5 bases, J lost 0 bases, and 10 bases stayed unmatched. The CDR3 is 20 residues long. The CDR3 DNA is TGTGCCAGCAGCAAAGGGACTAGCGGGGGGGCGATAGTCTCCTACAATGAGCAGTTCTTC. It codes for CASSKGTSGGAIVSYNEQFF.

The genes are TRBV4-1 and TRBJ2-1; tentative D call: TRBD1 (5 bases). This CDR3 comprises 13 residues. Germline assignment: CDR1 MGHRA and CDR2 YSYEKL. V lost 3 bases and J 5 bases, leaving 8 bases between the germline ends. DNA for the CDR3: TGCGCCAGCAGCCAGGGGCGGAACAATGAGCAGTTCTTC. Protein sequence: CASSQGRNNEQFF.

This clone showed up just once. One end of the junction fails to match germline, which may point to a read error. The J gene is TRBJ2-7, the V gene TRBV6-5; maybe TRBD2 (6 bases). Germline V gives CDR1 MNHEY, CDR2 SVGAGI. The CDR3 runs to 13 residues. Written as DNA, the CDR3 is TGTGCCAGCAGTTACATAAGGGACTCCCTGGGGGACTTC. Translated, it gives CASSYIRDSLGDF.

The genes are TRBV5-1 and TRBJ1-4; tentatively, D is TRBD1 (5 bases). The CDR3 consists of 15 residues. The V end was cut by 5 bases, the J end by 6 bases, with 17 bases between. Germline values: CDR1 SGHRS, CDR2 YFSETQ. The CDR3 is CASRNRPGGDEKLFF. DNA of the CDR3: TGCGCCAGCAGGAATAGACCGGGGGGAGATGAAAAACTGTTTTTT.

The chain employs TRBV12-3 or TRBV12-4 and TRBJ1-3; D may be TRBD1 (5 bases). The CDR3 consists of 13 residues. V was shortened by 7 bases and J by 4 bases, with 11 bases between the two germline ends. Here the CDR3 DNA reads TGTGCCAGCACCCTGACAGCCGGAAACACCATATATTTT. It encodes CASTLTAGNTIYF.

J is TRBJ1-1 and V is TRBV7-8; 8 bases line up with TRBD1. This CDR3 is 13 amino acids long. CDR1 and CDR2 from the germline V gene are SGHVS and FQNEAQ. Trimming cost V 0 bases and J 7 bases; bases outside gene matches: 1. The CDR3 coding sequence is TGTGCCAGCAGCTTAGCAACAGGGGGTGAAGCTTTCTTT. This sequence encodes CASSLATGGEAFF.